This T cell receptor (beta chain) is drawn from a study of cytomegalovirus exposure and HLA in healthy donors. Study-level points and caveats: Later analysis identified a missense DCLRE1C variant that was linked to TCR beta V- and J-gene trimming. As a later analysis revealed, the rate of TCR association differed by HLA locus, with DRB1 most and HLA-C fewest.

PCR amplification relied on 60 Vbeta primers (plus 13 Jbeta primers). The method was immunoSEQ multiplex PCR; TCRdb's version includes in-frame clones alone and lacks a portion of them. The data hold around 97,000 clones, with around 9.6% observed a single time. As to this clone: Its antigen is unidentified.

CDR3 length equals 16 residues. Germline V gene sequence: CDR1 MNHEY, CDR2 SMNVEV (reference sequence). V shed 4 bases, J shed 6 bases, and the junction held 7 bases outside the gene matches. J is TRBJ2-1 and V is TRBV27; 12 bases agree with TRBD2. This receptor was obtained from a man aged 45-60 years in good health and CMV-seropositive. Sequenced material: PBMCs. In nucleotides, the CDR3 is TGTGCCAGCAGTTCCCGGACTAGCGGGACAGGCAATGAGCAGTTCTTC. It is translated as CASSSRTSGTGNEQFF.